Shown below are 25 T cell receptor beta chains from a single sample sequenced in a study of early stage breast cancer tumors. The assay was immunoSEQ multiplex PCR, and TCRdb's table has in-frame clones only and misses some. This table has some 11,000 clones, approximately 72% appearing once. The specimen was breast tumor tissue. The receptors were sampled from a person aged 70 to 85 with breast cancer.

The rearrangement links TRBV29-1 to TRBJ1-1; possibly TRBD1 for D (5 bases). Per germline, CDR1 SQVTM and CDR2 ANQGSEA. Deletions cut 4 bases from V and 4 bases from J, with 19 bases between. The CDR3 runs to 15 residues. The chain's CDR3 is CSVGRRAGSSTEAFF. The CDR3 DNA follows: TGCAGCGTTGGACGCAGGGCGGGATCGTCCACTGAAGCTTTCTTT.

This clone was recorded a few times. The V and J genes are TRBV28 and TRBJ1-5; D is unresolved. The germline V gene has CDR1 MDHEN and CDR2 SYDVKM. There are 12 residues in the CDR3. V lost 7 bases to trimming and J lost 2 bases, with 6 bases between them. DNA of the CDR3: TGTGCCAGCATTTCAGGCAATCAGCCCCAGCATTTT. Amino acids: CASISGNQPQHF.

The chain combines TRBV7-2 with TRBJ1-5; D call uncertain. Germline V gives CDR1 SGHTA, CDR2 FQGNSA. V lost 6 bases to trimming and J lost 11 bases, with 17 bases between them. The CDR3 runs to 13 residues. This CDR3 is CASRPGPNEAQHF. As DNA, the CDR3 is TGTGCCAGCAGACCTGGTCCCAACGAGGCCCAGCATTTT.

The V gene is TRBV6-5, the J gene TRBJ2-1; D unclear. The CDR3 sequence is 15 residues long. V lost 4 bases and J lost 6, with 16 bases in between. Germline CDR1 reads MNHEY; CDR2 reads SVGAGI. The CDR3 nucleotides read TGTGCCAGCAGTTGGGCCTCTTTAACCCCCAATGAGCAGTTCTTC. This codes for CASSWASLTPNEQFF.

The rearrangement joins TRBV11-3 to TRBJ2-3; no definite D call. V was shortened by 2 bases and J by 2 bases, with 11 bases between the two germline ends. The CDR3 loop spans 15 amino acids. Germline V gene sequence: CDR1 SGHNT, CDR2 YENEEA. The CDR3 region has the DNA TGTGCCAGCAGCTTATATGGCGGAAACACAGATACGCAGTATTTT. Translated, it gives CASSLYGGNTDTQYF.

CDR3 in DNA: TGCGCCAGCAGTTCCGACTCAAGATTCGAGCAGTACTTC. Its protein product is CASSSDSRFEQYF. The V call is TRBV10-1, the J call TRBJ2-7; D not resolved. The CDR3 is made up of 13 amino acids. The germline CDR1 and CDR2 sequences are WNHNN and SYGVQD (reference sequence). V was cut by 5 bases and J by 6 bases, with 14 bases left in between.

This clone was seen just once. This chain uses TRBV10-3 with TRBJ1-4; 7 positions agree with TRBD1. The germline V gene has CDR1 ENHRY and CDR2 SYGVKD. CDR3 length: 13 amino acids. With 11 bases clipped from V and 8 bases from J, the junction kept 11 bases outside the gene matches. The CDR3 sequence is CASRGLQGEKLFF. For the CDR3, the DNA is TGTGCCTCCCGAGGCCTACAGGGGGAAAAACTGTTTTTT.

The V call is TRBV4-2, the J call TRBJ2-7, with 7 bases lining up with TRBD2. Per the germline V gene, CDR1 is LGHNA and CDR2 is YNFKEQ. V was clipped by 3 bases and J by 0 bases; unmatched bases: 14. The CDR3 contains 18 residues. CDR3: CASSQESSVGTISYEQYF. CDR3 DNA: TGTGCCAGCAGCCAGGAGTCGTCCGTCGGGACTATCTCCTACGAGCAGTACTTC.

This sequence joins TRBV11-2 and TRBJ2-7; the D gene is possibly TRBD1 (5 bases). V gave up 6 bases and J gave up 3 bases, with 9 bases separating them. Germline V gene data show CDR1 as SGHAT and CDR2 as FQNNGV. The CDR3 runs to 12 residues. The DNA for the CDR3 is TGTGCCAGCAGTTATACAGGCTACGAGCAGTACTTC. Translation gives CASSYTGYEQYF.

This sequence joins TRBV25-1 and TRBJ2-5, with a possible D match to TRBD1 (6 bases). The CDR3 extends over 16 amino acids. V lost 3 bases and J lost 5, with 19 bases in between. Germline assignment: CDR1 MGHDK and CDR2 SYGVNS. This chain's CDR3 is CASSDRPAGARETQYF. The CDR3 DNA reads as TGTGCCAGCAGTGATCGCCCCGCAGGGGCCAGGGAGACCCAGTACTTC.

The table lists this clone with a few counts. CDR3 residues: CASLDGRRWYGYTF. The CDR3 nucleotides are TGTGCCAGCCTTGACGGGAGGAGGTGGTATGGCTACACCTTC. This sequence joins TRBV5-5 and TRBJ1-2, with D unresolved. The CDR3 length is 14 residues. V was cut by 7 bases and J by 5 bases, with 18 bases left in between. Germline-derived CDR1 and CDR2 are SGHKS and YYEKEE (reference sequence).

This clone was observed a handful of times. The chain joins TRBV12-2 to TRBJ2-7; the table names TRBD1, a call not compared with the DNA. TRBV12-2 is a pseudogene locus. The CDR3 extends over 19 amino acids. Here the CDR3 reads CASRLTGGTPGTAYYEQYF. Written as DNA, the CDR3 is TGTGCAAGTCGCTTAACAGGCGGCACCCCCGGGACAGCTTACTACGAGCAGTACTTC.

This sequence joins TRBV7-8 and TRBJ2-7, with a tentative D call TRBD2 (5 bases). This CDR3 comprises 15 residues. Trimming stripped 5 bases from V and 2 bases from J, with 16 bases between. In germline, CDR1 is SGHVS, CDR2 FQNEAQ. This CDR3 reads CASSVEGLLTYEQYF. The CDR3 DNA reads TGTGCCAGCAGCGTAGAAGGACTCCTCACCTACGAGCAGTACTTC.

This chain joins TRBV28 and TRBJ2-2, with 8 positions matching TRBD2. From germline, CDR1 is MDHEN and CDR2 SYDVKM. V was clipped by 5 bases and J by 3 bases; unmatched bases: 17. The CDR3 is made up of 19 amino acids. The CDR3 here is CASSAWGRREATDTGELFF. The DNA for the CDR3 is TGTGCCAGCAGTGCCTGGGGAAGGCGGGAGGCCACGGACACCGGGGAGCTGTTTTTT.

V is TRBV6-4 and J is TRBJ2-1, with 8 bases lining up with TRBD2. The germline V gene encodes CDR1 MRHNA and CDR2 SNTAGT. The CDR3 is made up of 12 amino acids. J lost 13 bases, V lost 0 bases, and 2 bases had no gene match. CDR3 protein: CASSDSGLVQFF. The CDR3 DNA is TGTGCCAGCAGTGACTCGGGACTAGTTCAGTTCTTC.

This chain links TRBV19 with TRBJ2-2, with a possible D match to TRBD2 (5 bases). Germline CDR1 reads LNHDA; CDR2 reads SQIVND (reference sequence). The CDR3 extends over 16 amino acids. V was clipped by 3 bases and J by 4 bases, with 15 bases between them. CDR3 sequence reads: CASSIPRRALTGELFF. DNA of the CDR3: TGTGCCAGTAGTATCCCCAGGCGGGCACTCACCGGGGAGCTGTTTTTT.

In its sample, this clone was seen once. This chain joins TRBV5-1 and TRBJ2-2; 9 bases align to TRBD2. The CDR3 length is 16 residues. J was trimmed by 0 bases and V by 4 bases; bases with no gene match: 4. The germline V gene has CDR1 SGHRS and CDR2 YFSETQ. CDR3 bases: TGCGCCAGCAGCAAGGGACTAGCAGCGAACACCGGGGAGCTGTTTTTT. It encodes CASSKGLAANTGELFF.

V usage is TRBV30 and J usage is TRBJ1-2, with D perhaps TRBD1 (6 bases). Trimming cost V 7 bases and J 2 bases, with 29 bases left between them. The CDR3 sequence is 18 residues long. Germline CDR1 and CDR2: GTSNPN and SVGIG (reference sequence). The chain's CDR3 is CASQWAPSVGGPNYGYTF. In DNA form, the CDR3 reads TGTGCCTCCCAATGGGCTCCCTCGGTGGGGGGGCCAAACTATGGCTACACCTTC.

The chain recombines TRBV6-5 with TRBJ1-2; the match to TRBD1 covers 9 bases. From germline, CDR1 is MNHEY and CDR2 SVGAGI. With V trimmed by 8 bases and J by 4 bases, 2 bases remained unmatched. This CDR3 spans 12 amino acids. DNA of the CDR3: TGTGCCAGCCAGACAGGGGGCTATGGCTACACCTTC. Its translation is CASQTGGYGYTF.

This chain's CDR3 is CASSRTSGRLSYNEQFF. CDR3 bases: TGCGCCAGCAGCCGGACTAGCGGACGACTCTCCTACAATGAGCAGTTCTTC. The rearrangement links TRBV5-1 to TRBJ2-1, with 10 nucleotides matching TRBD2. The CDR3 contains 17 residues. The germline gives CDR1 SGHRS, CDR2 YFSETQ. Trimming cost V 4 bases and J 0 bases; bases outside gene matches: 7.

This rearrangement joins TRBV2 to TRBJ1-1; 7 bases align to TRBD1. The trim removed 11 bases at V and 2 bases at J, leaving 14 bases unmatched. The CDR3 is 15 residues long. Germline V gene lookup returns CDR1 SNHLY and CDR2 FYNNEI. The CDR3 reads CAGNRQGAANTEAFF. Here the CDR3 DNA reads TGTGCCGGAAATAGACAGGGAGCTGCCAACACTGAAGCTTTCTTT.

V is TRBV27 and J is TRBJ1-5, with D possibly being TRBD1 (6 bases). Germline CDR1 and CDR2: MNHEY and SMNVEV (reference sequence). The germline V and J ends were trimmed by 4 bases and 8 bases, with 18 bases remaining between them. The CDR3 totals 15 residues. Written as DNA, the CDR3 is TGTGCCAGCAGTTCGTTGGGGGCGGGGGAAAAGCCCCAGCATTTT. As protein: CASSSLGAGEKPQHF.

Only a few counts were recorded for this clone. V gene TRBV2 combines with J gene TRBJ1-5, with D possibly TRBD1 on 5 matching bases. V was pared by 7 bases and J by 0 bases, with 13 bases between. The CDR3 spans 15 residues. CDR1 is SNHLY, CDR2 FYNNEI, per germline. CDR3 nucleotide sequence: TGTGCCAGCACCATCGACAGTGCTAGCAATCAGCCCCAGCATTTT. It is translated as CASTIDSASNQPQHF.

This chain uses TRBV6-6 with TRBJ1-2, with D perhaps TRBD1 (6 bases). Germline CDR1 is MNHNY and CDR2 is SVGAGI (reference sequence). The ends were cut back, 5 bases at V and 4 bases at J, with 11 bases in the middle. The CDR3 extends over 13 amino acids. DNA of the CDR3: TGTGCCAGCAGTATCAGGGGAAGCTATGGCTACACCTTC. This encodes CASSIRGSYGYTF.

The chain carries TRBV18 and TRBJ2-7, with D unclear. V lost 3 bases and J lost 7, with 16 bases in between. The CDR3 runs 14 residues. CDR1 and CDR2 (germline): KGHSH, LQKENI. The chain's CDR3 is CASSPSTRFGEQYF. For the CDR3, the DNA is TGTGCCAGCTCACCCTCGACCAGATTCGGGGAGCAGTACTTC. Full variable domain (remainder filled in from reference TRBV18 and TRBJ2-7): NAGVMQNPRHLVRRRGQEARLRCSPMKGHSHVYWYRQLPEEGLKFMVYLQKENIIDESGMPKERFSAEFPKEGPSILRIQQVVRGDSAAYFCASSPSTRFGEQYFGPGTRLTVT.